This T cell receptor beta chain originates from a study of OX40 agonist ivuxolimab in advanced cancers. Findings and caveats of the study: On average, CD8+ T cells had more expanded clones than CD4+. With doses of 0.1 to 3.0 mg/kg, CD4+ and CD8+ blood T cells had undergone clonal expansion by week 6. Among expanded peripheral T cells, antigen specificity went undetermined.

The CDR3 loop spans 14 amino acids. In germline, CDR1 is SGHTA, CDR2 FQGNSA. Trimming removed 2 bases from V and 5 bases from J, with 11 bases in between. Using immunoSEQ multiplex PCR, the repertoire was profiled, and TCRdb retains in-frame clones only, with some absent. Counted here are tens of thousands of clones, just over 90% occurring once; the ten biggest clones make up over 9.5%. Concerning this clone itself: Antigen specificity is unknown.

This specimen consisted of CD4+ or CD8+ T cells sorted from blood, obtained in a trial of the OX40 agonist ivuxolimab. The sequence came from an adult with an advanced solid tumor such as melanoma, head and neck, liver or kidney cancer. J is TRBJ2-3 and V is TRBV7-2, with a weak D call TRBD1 (6 bases). The CDR3 DNA reads TGTGCCAGCAGCTTATCAGGGGTCAGAGATACGCAGTATTTT. Translation: CASSLSGVRDTQYF. The complete variable domain, with remaining parts taken from reference TRBV7-2 and TRBJ2-3, reads GAGVSQSPSNKVTEKGKDVELRCDPISGHTALYWYRQSLGQGLEFLIYFQGNSAPDKSGLPSDRFSAERTGGSVSTLTIQRTQQEDSAVYLCASSLSGVRDTQYFGPGTRLTVL.